What follows are 32 T cell receptor beta chains derived from one specimen sequenced in a study of T cells after yellow fever vaccination. TCRdb fed the 5' RACE reads into MiXCR, producing one record per CDR3 protein. The sample lists under 400,000 distinct CDR3 sequences; 9.5% to 13% were seen once. Sequencing was performed on PBMCs, taken on the day of the first yellow fever vaccination. These receptors were taken from a man between 18 and 35 years old who received the YFV17D yellow fever vaccine.

The table lists this clonotype with a few counts. The CDR3 spells CASSLQVAGTYNEQFF. The CDR3 coding sequence is TGTGCCAGCAGTCTACAGGTCGCTGGAACCTACAATGAGCAGTTCTTC. The rearrangement joins TRBV28 to TRBJ2-1, with D maybe TRBD1 (5 bases). The V end was cut by 5 bases, the J end by 2 bases, with 16 bases between. The germline CDR1 and CDR2 sequences are MDHEN and SYDVKM. The CDR3 runs 16 residues.

The chain joins TRBV5-4 to TRBJ2-3; D unclear. Trimming pared 2 bases from V and 5 bases from J, leaving 12 bases between. Germline V CDR1 and CDR2: SGHNT, YYREEE (reference sequence). The CDR3 runs 14 residues. CDR3 nucleotide sequence: TGTGCCAGCAGCTTACAACTGGCGGTAGATACGCAGTATTTT. This codes for CASSLQLAVDTQYF.

The chain has TRBV4-3 and TRBJ2-3, with unresolved D. The germline gives CDR1 LGHNA, CDR2 YSLEER. There are 13 residues in the CDR3. The germline V and J ends were trimmed by 6 bases and 0 bases, with 7 bases remaining between them. CDR3 loop: CASSWVSTDTQYF. CDR3 nucleotide sequence: TGCGCCAGCAGTTGGGTCAGCACAGATACGCAGTATTTT.

This clonotype was counted between two and nine times. The rearrangement uses TRBV6-1 and TRBJ1-5; tentatively, D is TRBD1 (5 bases). The ends were cut back, 3 bases at V and 2 bases at J, with 11 bases in the middle. Germline CDR1 MNHNS, CDR2 SASEGT. The CDR3 loop spans 15 amino acids. In nucleotides, the CDR3 is TGTGCCAGCAGTGACAGGGTTTCGGGCAATCAGCCCCAGCATTTT. This codes for CASSDRVSGNQPQHF.

J is TRBJ2-5 and V is TRBV7-3; TRBD1 might be the D (5 bases). Germline V gene sequence: CDR1 SGHTA, CDR2 FQGTGA. The germline V and J ends were trimmed by 1 base and 4 bases, with 10 bases remaining between them. There are 14 residues in the CDR3. CDR3 coding DNA: TGTGCCAGCAGCTTAAGTATTGGGGCAGAGACCCAGTACTTC. Translated: CASSLSIGAETQYF.

This chain uses TRBV7-2 with TRBJ2-7; TRBD1 might be the D (6 bases). V dropped 4 bases and J dropped 3 bases, with 19 bases sitting between them. Germline V gene lookup returns CDR1 SGHTA and CDR2 FQGNSA. This CDR3 region has 16 residues. CDR3 DNA sequence: TGTGCCAGCAGCTCCGAAGACAGGCAAGATTTCTACGAGCAGTACTTC. Translating it yields CASSSEDRQDFYEQYF.

The J gene is TRBJ2-7, the V gene TRBV18; 7 bases are a match to TRBD1. There are 14 residues in the CDR3. V trimming: 3 bases; J trimming: 0 bases; junction bases outside the gene matches: 2. Germline V gives CDR1 KGHSH, CDR2 LQKENI. CDR3 DNA sequence: TGTGCCAGCTCACCCGACAGGGCCTCCTACGAGCAGTACGTC. It translates to CASSPDRASYEQYV.

The chain employs TRBV6-4 and TRBJ1-2; no clear D. The V end lost 7 bases, the J end lost 2 bases, and 11 bases lay between the germline ends. Looked up from germline, CDR1 is MRHNA and CDR2 is SNTAGT. The CDR3 contains 13 residues. The CDR3 protein is CASNKGANYGYTF. DNA for the CDR3: TGTGCCAGCAATAAGGGCGCCAACTATGGCTACACCTTC.

This clonotype was seen a handful of times. The chain has TRBV7-6 and TRBJ1-5, with D possibly being TRBD1 (6 bases). CDR3 size: 15 residues. V was clipped by 1 base and J by 2 bases, with 9 bases between them. Germline values: CDR1 SGHVS, CDR2 FNYEAQ. The CDR3 loop is CASSLEEGGNQPQHF. The CDR3 DNA reads as TGTGCCAGCAGCTTAGAGGAGGGGGGCAATCAGCCCCAGCATTTT.

The rearrangement uses TRBV11-2 and TRBJ2-7, with D tentatively TRBD1 or TRBD2 (5 bases each). Trimming pared 5 bases from V and 3 bases from J, leaving 11 bases between. CDR1 is SGHAT and CDR2 is FQNNGV in the germline V gene. This CDR3 comprises 13 residues. CDR3: CASSGTSHYEQYF. The DNA for the CDR3 is TGTGCCAGCAGCGGGACCAGTCACTACGAGCAGTACTTC.

This clonotype occurred a few times. The chain uses TRBV5-4 and TRBJ1-6; maybe TRBD1 (6 bases). V lost 6 bases and J lost 6, with 13 bases in between. CDR1 is SGHNT, CDR2 YYREEE, per germline (reference sequence). The CDR3 is made up of 14 amino acids. Here the CDR3 reads CASTFGQPNSPLHF. In nucleotides, the CDR3 is TGTGCCAGCACCTTCGGACAGCCTAATTCACCCCTCCACTTT.

CDR3 nucleotide sequence: TGCAGCGTTGAGGACCTCTCCTACGAGCAGTACTTC. Its translation: CSVEDLSYEQYF. The rearrangement joins TRBV29-1 to TRBJ2-7; D not certain. Trimming took off 3 bases at V and 0 bases at J, with 6 bases between the two ends. This CDR3 region has 12 residues. CDR1 and CDR2 from the germline V gene are SQVTM and ANQGSEA.

This clonotype was observed at least ten times. V is TRBV6-5 and J is TRBJ2-7; no reliable D call. The CDR3 sequence is 15 residues long. The germline V gene has CDR1 MNHEY and CDR2 SVGAGI. Trimming left V 7 bases short and J 0 bases short, with 16 bases between. CDR3 bases: TGTGCCAGCAATTTCGAGAATCATCGCTCCTACGAGCAGTACGTC. It specifies CASNFENHRSYEQYV.

This clonotype was observed a few times. The chain uses TRBV29-1 and TRBJ1-2; possible D gene TRBD1, 6 bases. Trimming left V 2 bases short and J 6 bases short, with 13 bases between. Germline CDR1 reads SQVTM; CDR2 reads ANQGSEA. The CDR3 has 13 amino acids. The chain's CDR3 is CSVEKQGWDGYTF. The CDR3 DNA reads TGCAGCGTTGAAAAACAGGGTTGGGATGGCTACACCTTC.

This clonotype has a single count. As DNA, the CDR3 is TGTGCCAGCAGCTTGGGGGGCTCAAGACTCTCTTCCTACAATGAGCAGTTCTTC. Its translation: CASSLGGSRLSSYNEQFF. The V gene is TRBV5-6, the J gene TRBJ2-1; D possibly corresponds to TRBD1 (5 bases). Trimming removed 0 bases at V and 1 base at J, with 17 bases between. The germline V gene has CDR1 SGHDT and CDR2 YYEEEE. This CDR3 region has 18 residues.

This clonotype came up a few times. The chain uses TRBV7-8 and TRBJ1-5; 7 nucleotides match TRBD1. V was clipped by 6 bases and J by 4 bases; unmatched bases: 9. Germline V gene sequence: CDR1 SGHVS, CDR2 FQNEAQ. The CDR3 consists of 15 residues. The CDR3 DNA follows: TGTGCCAGCAGTCTATGGGACAGTCCAAATCAGCCCCAGCATTTT. It codes for CASSLWDSPNQPQHF.

CDR3 protein: CASGLKRSEGDTQYF. DNA for the CDR3: TGTGCTAGTGGTTTGAAGAGGTCTGAGGGGGATACGCAGTATTTT. V and J are TRBV12-5 and TRBJ2-3; D is possibly TRBD1 or TRBD2 (5 bases each). CDR3 length: 15 amino acids. Trimming took 2 bases from V and 6 from J, leaving 15 bases between them. From germline, CDR1 is LGHNT and CDR2 FRNRAP.

CDR3 nucleotides: TGTGCCAGCAGAGTCCGCCATGAGCAGTTCTTC. Its protein is CASRVRHEQFF. V gene TRBV12-3 or TRBV12-4 combines with J gene TRBJ2-1; D remains unclear. The CDR3 totals 11 residues. Trimming took 6 bases from V and 8 from J, leaving 8 bases between them.

The chain uses TRBV5-1 and TRBJ2-5, with no clear D. Germline loops: CDR1 SGHRS, CDR2 YFSETQ. CDR3 length: 14 residues. V lost 4 bases, J lost 2 bases, and 12 bases lay in between. Here the CDR3 DNA reads TGCGCCAGCAGCCTGATCCCAGAACAAGAGACCCAGTACTTC. Translated: CASSLIPEQETQYF.

This clonotype was counted between two and nine times. The V call is TRBV4-2, the J call TRBJ2-3; 11 bases are a match to TRBD2. The J segment lost 6 bases and the V segment lost 1 base, leaving 12 bases of the junction unmatched. Germline V CDR1 and CDR2: LGHNA, YNFKEQ. The CDR3 loop spans 18 amino acids. CDR3 region: CASSQVRLAGGQRDTQYF. CDR3 DNA sequence: TGTGCCAGCAGCCAAGTCAGGCTAGCGGGGGGTCAAAGGGATACGCAGTATTTT.

This clonotype was found a few times. This CDR3 is CASSLGGDRSYNEQFF. The CDR3 DNA follows: TGTGCCAGCAGCTTGGGCGGGGACCGCTCCTACAATGAGCAGTTCTTC. The chain carries TRBV5-5 and TRBJ2-1, with D maybe TRBD2 (6 bases). The CDR3 has 16 residues. V shed 0 bases and J shed 0 bases, with 10 bases lying between them. The V gene's germline CDR1 is SGHKS and CDR2 YYEKEE (reference sequence).

This clonotype was detected a few times. The CDR3 loop is CASSVVGGSGELFF. The CDR3 nucleotides are TGTGCCAGCAGCGTAGTAGGTGGTTCCGGGGAGCTGTTTTTT. This chain links TRBV9 with TRBJ2-2; unclear D gene. The length of the CDR3 is 14 residues. Germline-derived CDR1 and CDR2 are SGDLS and YYNGEE. V was cut by 0 bases and J by 6 bases, with 9 bases left in between.

This clonotype came up many times. The V and J genes are TRBV5-4 and TRBJ2-5; 9 nucleotides align to TRBD2. The germline V gene has CDR1 SGHNT and CDR2 YYREEE (reference sequence). Losses at the gene ends were 2 bases for V and 2 bases for J; bases not matched to a gene: 4. The CDR3 is 15 residues long. The CDR3 DNA follows: TGTGCCAGCAGCTTACCTAGCGGGATTCAAGAGACCCAGTACTTC. Protein sequence: CASSLPSGIQETQYF.

This clonotype came up many times. V gene TRBV5-1 combines with J gene TRBJ2-3; a weak D match, TRBD2 (7 bases). Germline V lookup: CDR1 SGHRS, CDR2 YFSETQ. The CDR3 is made up of 14 amino acids. V was cut by 6 bases and J by 4 bases, with 15 bases left in between. CDR3 protein: CASNPGGAADTQYF. CDR3 DNA: TGCGCCAGCAACCCTGGGGGGGCCGCAGATACGCAGTATTTT.

A few counts support this clonotype. The J gene is TRBJ2-7, the V gene TRBV20-1; possibly TRBD1 or TRBD2 for D (6 bases each). The CDR3 runs to 16 residues. Trimming pared 1 base from V and 0 bases from J, leaving 16 bases between. Germline-derived CDR1 and CDR2 are DFQATT and SNEGSKA (reference sequence). CDR3 DNA: TGCAGTGCTAGAGCGTGGGGGGCGGACTACTCCTACGAGCAGTACTTC. Protein: CSARAWGADYSYEQYF.

The CDR3 DNA reads TGCGCCAGCAGCCCCCTCACCGGATACGAGCAGTACTTC. This sequence encodes CASSPLTGYEQYF. This chain uses TRBV4-3 with TRBJ2-7, with D hard to call. This CDR3 is 13 amino acids long. Germline CDR1 reads LGHNA; CDR2 reads YSLEER. With 4 bases removed from V and 4 bases from J, the gap between germline ends came to 11 bases.

V usage is TRBV7-9 and J usage is TRBJ2-3; D is possibly TRBD1 or TRBD2 (7 bases each). V was trimmed by 6 bases and J by 2 bases, leaving 15 bases between them. The germline gives CDR1 SEHNR, CDR2 FQNEAQ (reference sequence). The CDR3 spans 15 residues. The CDR3 DNA sequence: TGTGCCAGCAGTGGGGGGGGGACAGCCACAGATACGCAGTATTTT. This gives the protein CASSGGGTATDTQYF.

This clonotype was counted between two and nine times. The V call is TRBV2, the J call TRBJ2-4; perhaps TRBD1 as D (6 bases). The CDR3 is made up of 14 amino acids. Germline V gene data show CDR1 as SNHLY and CDR2 as FYNNEI. Trimming took off 7 bases at V and 1 base at J, with 11 bases between the two ends. Here the CDR3 reads CASIRQEAKNIQYF. The CDR3 DNA is TGTGCCAGCATCAGACAGGAGGCCAAAAACATTCAGTACTTC.

This clonotype has only a few counts. This chain connects TRBV9 to TRBJ2-3, with D possibly matching TRBD1 (6 bases). V lost 3 bases, J lost 3 bases, and 17 bases lay in between. The CDR3 sequence is 16 residues long. Germline CDR1 SGDLS, CDR2 YYNGEE. CDR3 nucleotide sequence: TGTGCCAGCAGCGAGGGGGTAAACTACATAACAGATACGCAGTATTTT. It encodes CASSEGVNYITDTQYF.

This clonotype was picked up a small number of times. The gene calls are TRBV6-1 and TRBJ2-5, with TRBD2 identical over 7 bases. The CDR3 length is 15 residues. Germline CDR1 and CDR2: MNHNS and SASEGT. The V and J ends lost 7 bases and 4 bases, in that order; junction bases with no gene match: 12. DNA for the CDR3: TGTGCCAGCACCCCGGGAGGTGGAAACAGAGAGACCCAGTACTTC. Residues: CASTPGGGNRETQYF.

This clonotype was picked up many times. This chain uses TRBV5-1 with TRBJ2-1; D remains ambiguous. This CDR3 has 16 amino acids. In germline, CDR1 is SGHRS, CDR2 YFSETQ. The V end was cut by 0 bases, the J end by 1 base, with 11 bases between. In DNA form, the CDR3 reads TGCGCCAGCAGCTTGGGAGTTCTGGGGTCCTACAATGAGCAGTTCTTC. Encoded protein: CASSLGVLGSYNEQFF.

J is TRBJ2-1 and V is TRBV4-2, with D hard to call. Germline V CDR1 and CDR2: LGHNA, YNFKEQ. The CDR3 sequence is 14 residues long. V dropped 4 bases and J dropped 8 bases, with 15 bases sitting between them. The CDR3 protein is CASSPELRYYEQFF. The CDR3 DNA reads as TGTGCCAGCAGCCCCGAGCTCCGGTACTATGAGCAGTTCTTC.